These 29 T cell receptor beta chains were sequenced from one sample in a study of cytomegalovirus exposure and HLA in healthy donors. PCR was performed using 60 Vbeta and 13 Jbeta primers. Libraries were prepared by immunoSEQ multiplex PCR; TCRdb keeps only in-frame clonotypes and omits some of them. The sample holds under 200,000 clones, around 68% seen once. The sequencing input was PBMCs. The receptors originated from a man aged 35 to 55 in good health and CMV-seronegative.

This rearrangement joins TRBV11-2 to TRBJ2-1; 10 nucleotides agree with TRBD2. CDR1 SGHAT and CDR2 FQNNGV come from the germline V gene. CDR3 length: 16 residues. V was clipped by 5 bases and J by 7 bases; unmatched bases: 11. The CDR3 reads CASSLGLAGAGNEQFF. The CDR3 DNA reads TGTGCCAGCAGCCTGGGCCTAGCGGGAGCGGGGAATGAGCAGTTCTTC.

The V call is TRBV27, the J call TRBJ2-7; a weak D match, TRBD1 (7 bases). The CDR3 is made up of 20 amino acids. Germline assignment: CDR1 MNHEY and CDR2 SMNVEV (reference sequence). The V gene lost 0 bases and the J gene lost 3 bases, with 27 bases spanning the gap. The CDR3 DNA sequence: TGTGCCAGCAGTTTATCTGCCAGGGGGGTTCAATCACCGAAAATCTACGAGCAGTACTTC. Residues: CASSLSARGVQSPKIYEQYF.

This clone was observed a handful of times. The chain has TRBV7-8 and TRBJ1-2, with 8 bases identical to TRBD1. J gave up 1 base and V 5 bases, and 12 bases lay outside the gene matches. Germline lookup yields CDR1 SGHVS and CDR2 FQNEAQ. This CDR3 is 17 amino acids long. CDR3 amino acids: CASSPRGGTGSNYGYTF. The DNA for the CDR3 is TGTGCCAGCAGCCCCAGAGGCGGGACAGGCAGTAACTATGGCTACACCTTC.

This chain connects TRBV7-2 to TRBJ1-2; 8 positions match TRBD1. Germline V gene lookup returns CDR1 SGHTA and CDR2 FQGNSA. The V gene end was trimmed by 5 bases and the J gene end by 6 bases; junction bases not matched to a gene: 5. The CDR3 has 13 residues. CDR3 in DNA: TGTGCCAGCAGCCCCCGGGACAGGAATGGCTACACCTTC. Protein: CASSPRDRNGYTF.

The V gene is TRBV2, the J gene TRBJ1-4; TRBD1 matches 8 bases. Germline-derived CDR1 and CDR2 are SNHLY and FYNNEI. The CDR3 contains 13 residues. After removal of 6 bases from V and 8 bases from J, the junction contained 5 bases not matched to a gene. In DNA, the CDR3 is TGTGCCAGCAGCAGGGGGCATTACGAAAAACTGTTTTTT. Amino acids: CASSRGHYEKLFF.

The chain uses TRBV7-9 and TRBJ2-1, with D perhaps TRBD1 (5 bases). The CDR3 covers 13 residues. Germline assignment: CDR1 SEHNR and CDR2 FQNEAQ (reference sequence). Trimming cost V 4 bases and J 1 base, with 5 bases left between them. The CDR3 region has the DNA TGTGCCAGCAGCTCAGGGTCCTACAATGAGCAGTTCTTC. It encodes CASSSGSYNEQFF.

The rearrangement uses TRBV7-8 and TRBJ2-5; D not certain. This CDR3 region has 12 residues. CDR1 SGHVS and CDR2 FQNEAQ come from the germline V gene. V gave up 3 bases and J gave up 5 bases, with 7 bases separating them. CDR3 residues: CASSFYGETQYF. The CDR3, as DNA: TGTGCCAGCAGCTTCTACGGGGAGACCCAGTACTTC. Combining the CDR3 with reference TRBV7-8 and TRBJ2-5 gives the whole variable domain GAGVSQSPRYKVAKRGQDVALRCDPISGHVSLFWYQQALGQGPEFLTYFQNEAQLDKSGLPSDRFFAERPEGSVSTLKIQRTQQEDSAVYLCASSFYGETQYFGPGTRLLVL.

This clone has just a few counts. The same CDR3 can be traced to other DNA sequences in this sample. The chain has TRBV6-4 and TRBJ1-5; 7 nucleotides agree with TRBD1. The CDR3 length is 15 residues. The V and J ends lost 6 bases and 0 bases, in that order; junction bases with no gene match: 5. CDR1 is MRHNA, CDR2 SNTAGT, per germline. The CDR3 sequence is CASRPTGDSNQPQHF. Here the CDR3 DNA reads TGTGCCAGCAGACCCACAGGGGATAGCAATCAGCCCCAGCATTTT.

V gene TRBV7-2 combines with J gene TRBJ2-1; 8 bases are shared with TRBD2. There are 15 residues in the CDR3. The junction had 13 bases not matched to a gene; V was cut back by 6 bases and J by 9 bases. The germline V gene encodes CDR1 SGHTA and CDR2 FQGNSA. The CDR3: CASSYFSGGQGEQFF. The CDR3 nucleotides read TGTGCCAGCAGTTATTTTTCGGGGGGGCAAGGTGAGCAGTTCTTC.

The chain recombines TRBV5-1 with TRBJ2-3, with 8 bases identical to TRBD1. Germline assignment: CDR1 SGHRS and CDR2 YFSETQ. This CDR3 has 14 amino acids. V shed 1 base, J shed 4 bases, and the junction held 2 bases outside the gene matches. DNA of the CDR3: TGCGCCAGCAGCTTGACAGGGGGATCAGATACGCAGTATTTT. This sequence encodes CASSLTGGSDTQYF.

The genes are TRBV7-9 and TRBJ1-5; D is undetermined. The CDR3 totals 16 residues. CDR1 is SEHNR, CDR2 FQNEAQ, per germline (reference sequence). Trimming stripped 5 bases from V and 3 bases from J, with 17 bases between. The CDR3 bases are TGTGCCAGCAGCCTTGCAGGATCGGGATCCAATCAGCCCCAGCATTTT. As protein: CASSLAGSGSNQPQHF.

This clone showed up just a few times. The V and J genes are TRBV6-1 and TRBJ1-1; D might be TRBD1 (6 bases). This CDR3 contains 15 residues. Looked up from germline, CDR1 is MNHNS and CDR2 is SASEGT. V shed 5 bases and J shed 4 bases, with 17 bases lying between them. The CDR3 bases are TGTGCCAGCAGTACCAGGCGGGGGGCTTTCACTGAAGCTTTCTTT. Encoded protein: CASSTRRGAFTEAFF.

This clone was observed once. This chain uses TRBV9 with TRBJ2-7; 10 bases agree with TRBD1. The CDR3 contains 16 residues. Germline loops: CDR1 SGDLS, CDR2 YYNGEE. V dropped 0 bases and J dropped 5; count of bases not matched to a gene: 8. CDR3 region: CASSVGGGGQGNEQYF. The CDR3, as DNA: TGTGCCAGCAGCGTAGGGGGCGGGGGACAGGGGAACGAGCAGTACTTC. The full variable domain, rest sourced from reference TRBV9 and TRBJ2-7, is DSGVTQTPKHLITATGQRVTLRCSPRSGDLSVYWYQQSLDQGLQFLIQYYNGEERAKGNILERFSAQQFPDLHSELNLSSLELGDSALYFCASSVGGGGQGNEQYFGPGTRLTVT.

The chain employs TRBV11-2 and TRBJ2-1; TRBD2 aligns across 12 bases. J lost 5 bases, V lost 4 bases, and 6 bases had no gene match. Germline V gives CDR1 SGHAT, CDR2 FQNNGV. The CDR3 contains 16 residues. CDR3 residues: CASSSLLAGGNNEQFF. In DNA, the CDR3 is TGTGCCAGCAGCTCCCTCCTAGCGGGGGGGAACAATGAGCAGTTCTTC.

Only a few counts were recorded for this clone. The CDR3 loop reads CSVARQLGGEQFF. The DNA for the CDR3 is TGCAGCGTTGCTCGCCAATTGGGGGGTGAGCAGTTCTTC. The V call is TRBV29-1, the J call TRBJ2-1; possibly TRBD2 for D (6 bases). Germline CDR1 SQVTM, CDR2 ANQGSEA. V shed 4 bases and J shed 9 bases, with 16 bases lying between them. The CDR3 consists of 13 residues.

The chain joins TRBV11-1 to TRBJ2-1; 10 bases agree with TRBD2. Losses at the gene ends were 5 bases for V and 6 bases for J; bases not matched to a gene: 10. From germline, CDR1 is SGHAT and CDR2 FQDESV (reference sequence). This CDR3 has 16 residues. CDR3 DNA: TGTGCCAGCAGCCCCCGGTCTAGCGGGAGATTCAATGAGCAGTTCTTC. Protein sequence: CASSPRSSGRFNEQFF.

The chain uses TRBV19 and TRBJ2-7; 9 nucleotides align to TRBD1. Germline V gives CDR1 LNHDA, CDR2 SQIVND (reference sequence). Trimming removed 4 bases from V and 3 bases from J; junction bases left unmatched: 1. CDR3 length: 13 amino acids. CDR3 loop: CASSTGQGYEQYF. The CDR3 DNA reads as TGTGCCAGTAGTACGGGACAGGGCTACGAGCAGTACTTC.

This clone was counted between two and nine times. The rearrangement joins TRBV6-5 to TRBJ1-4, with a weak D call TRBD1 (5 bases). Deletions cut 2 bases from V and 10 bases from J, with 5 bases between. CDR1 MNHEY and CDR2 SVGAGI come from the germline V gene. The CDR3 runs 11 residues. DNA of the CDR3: TGTGCCAGCAGTTACCAGGGAAAACTGTTTTTT. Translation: CASSYQGKLFF.

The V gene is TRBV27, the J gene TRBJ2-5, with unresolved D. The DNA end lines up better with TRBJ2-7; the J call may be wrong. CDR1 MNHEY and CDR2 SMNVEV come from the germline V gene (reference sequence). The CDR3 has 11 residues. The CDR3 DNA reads TGTGCCAGCACCATTTCCTACGAGCAGTACTTC. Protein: CASTISYEQYF.

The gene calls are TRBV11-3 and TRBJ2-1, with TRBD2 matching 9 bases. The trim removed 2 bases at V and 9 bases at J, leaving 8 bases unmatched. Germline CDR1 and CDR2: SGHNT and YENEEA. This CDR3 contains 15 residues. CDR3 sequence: CASSLFSSGVVEQFF. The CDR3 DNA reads TGTGCCAGCAGCTTATTTTCTAGCGGGGTCGTTGAGCAGTTCTTC.

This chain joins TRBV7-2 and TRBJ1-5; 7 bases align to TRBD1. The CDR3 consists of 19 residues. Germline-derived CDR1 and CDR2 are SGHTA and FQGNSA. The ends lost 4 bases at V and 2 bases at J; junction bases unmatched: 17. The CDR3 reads CASSSLREQTGSRNQPQHF. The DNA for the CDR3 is TGTGCCAGCAGCTCTCTTAGGGAACAGACAGGGAGCCGCAATCAGCCCCAGCATTTT.

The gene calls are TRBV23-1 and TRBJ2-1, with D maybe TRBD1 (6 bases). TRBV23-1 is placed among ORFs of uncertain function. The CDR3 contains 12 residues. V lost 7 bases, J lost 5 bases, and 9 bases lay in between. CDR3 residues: CASKNRDNEQFF. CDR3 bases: TGCGCCAGCAAGAACAGGGACAATGAGCAGTTCTTC.

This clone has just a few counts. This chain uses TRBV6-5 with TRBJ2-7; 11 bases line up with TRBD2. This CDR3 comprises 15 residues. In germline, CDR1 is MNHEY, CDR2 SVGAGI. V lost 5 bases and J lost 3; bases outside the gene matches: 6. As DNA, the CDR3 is TGTGCCAGCAGTACTAGCGGGAGTTGGGACTACGAGCAGTACTTC. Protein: CASSTSGSWDYEQYF.

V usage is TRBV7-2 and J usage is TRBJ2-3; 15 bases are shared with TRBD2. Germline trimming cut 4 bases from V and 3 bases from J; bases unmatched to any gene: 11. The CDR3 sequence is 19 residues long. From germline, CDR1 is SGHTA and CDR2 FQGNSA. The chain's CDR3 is CASSSPLPGLAGGTDTQYF. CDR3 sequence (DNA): TGTGCCAGCAGCTCACCCTTGCCGGGACTAGCGGGAGGAACAGATACGCAGTATTTT.

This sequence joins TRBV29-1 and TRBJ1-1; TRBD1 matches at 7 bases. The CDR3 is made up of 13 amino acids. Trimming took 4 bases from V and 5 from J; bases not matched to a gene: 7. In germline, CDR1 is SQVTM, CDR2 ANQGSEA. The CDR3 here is CSVVGQTGTEAFF. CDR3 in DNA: TGCAGCGTTGTTGGACAGACAGGGACTGAAGCTTTCTTT.

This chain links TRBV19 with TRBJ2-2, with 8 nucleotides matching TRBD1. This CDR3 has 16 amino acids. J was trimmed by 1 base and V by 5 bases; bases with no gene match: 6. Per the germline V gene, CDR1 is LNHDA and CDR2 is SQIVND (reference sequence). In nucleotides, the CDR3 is TGTGCCAGTAGTCACCCCGGGACAGGGAACACCGGGGAGCTGTTTTTT. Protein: CASSHPGTGNTGELFF.

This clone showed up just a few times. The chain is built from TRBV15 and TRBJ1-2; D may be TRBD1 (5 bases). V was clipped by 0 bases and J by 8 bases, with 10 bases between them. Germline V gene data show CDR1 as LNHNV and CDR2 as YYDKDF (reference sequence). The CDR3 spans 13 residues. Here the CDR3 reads CATSRDRAQGYTF. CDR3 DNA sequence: TGTGCCACCAGCAGAGACAGGGCCCAAGGCTACACCTTC.

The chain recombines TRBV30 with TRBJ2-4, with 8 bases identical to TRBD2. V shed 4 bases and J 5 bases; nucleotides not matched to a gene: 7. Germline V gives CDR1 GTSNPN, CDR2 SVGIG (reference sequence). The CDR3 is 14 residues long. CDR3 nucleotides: TGTGCCTGGACCGGGACTAGTCGGCAAAACATTCAGTACTTC. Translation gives CAWTGTSRQNIQYF.

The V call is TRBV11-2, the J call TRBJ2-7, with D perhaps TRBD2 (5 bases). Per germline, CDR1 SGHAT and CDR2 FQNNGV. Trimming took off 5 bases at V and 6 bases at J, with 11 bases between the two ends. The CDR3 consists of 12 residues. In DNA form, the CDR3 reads TGTGCCAGCAGCCATGGAGGTTTCGAGCAGTACTTC. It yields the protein CASSHGGFEQYF.